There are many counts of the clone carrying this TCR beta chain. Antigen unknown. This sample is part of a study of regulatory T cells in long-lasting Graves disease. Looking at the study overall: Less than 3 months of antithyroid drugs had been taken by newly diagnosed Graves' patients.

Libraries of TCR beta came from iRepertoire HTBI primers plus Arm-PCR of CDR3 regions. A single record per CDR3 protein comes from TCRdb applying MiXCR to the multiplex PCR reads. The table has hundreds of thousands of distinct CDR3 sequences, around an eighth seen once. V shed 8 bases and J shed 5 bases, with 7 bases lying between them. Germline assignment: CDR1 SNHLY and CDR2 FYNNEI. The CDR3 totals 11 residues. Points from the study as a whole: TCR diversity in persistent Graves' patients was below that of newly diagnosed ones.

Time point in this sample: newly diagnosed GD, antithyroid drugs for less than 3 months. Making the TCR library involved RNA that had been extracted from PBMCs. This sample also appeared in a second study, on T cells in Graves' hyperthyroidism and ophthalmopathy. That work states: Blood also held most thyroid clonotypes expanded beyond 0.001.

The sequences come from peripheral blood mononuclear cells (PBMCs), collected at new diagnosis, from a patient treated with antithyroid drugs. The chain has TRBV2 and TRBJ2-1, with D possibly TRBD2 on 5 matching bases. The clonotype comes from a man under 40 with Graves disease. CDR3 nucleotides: TGTGCCAGCCGAGCGGACAATGAGCAGTTCTTC. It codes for CASRADNEQFF.